These 11 T cell receptor beta chains share one sample of origin, sequenced in a study of blood T cell repertoires in COVID-19. Sequencing was performed with immunoSEQ multiplex PCR; in TCRdb, only in-frame clones are kept and a portion is missing. The repertoire holds 210,000 or so clones, 87% seen once, with roughly 10% in the top ten. Sequencing was performed on PBMCs or T cells enriched from blood (not recorded which). Receptors originate from a man aged 25-40 years who had recovered from COVID-19.

The CDR3 region is CAWTRQGGDEKLFF. The CDR3, as DNA: TGTGCCTGGACTCGACAGGGGGGCGATGAAAAACTGTTTTTT. The genes are TRBV30 and TRBJ1-4, with 9 bases matching TRBD1. After removal of 4 bases from V and 6 bases from J, the junction contained 6 bases not matched to a gene. Germline-derived CDR1 and CDR2 are GTSNPN and SVGIG (reference sequence). CDR3 length: 14 amino acids. The full variable domain, with the rest looked up from reference TRBV30 and TRBJ1-4, is SQTIHQWPATLVQPVGSPLSLECTVEGTSNPNLYWYRQAAGRGLQLLFYSVGIGQISSEVPQNLSASRPQDRQFILSSKKLLLSDSGFYLCAWTRQGGDEKLFFGSGTQLSVL.

The chain is built from TRBV7-9 and TRBJ1-2; D is unresolved. CDR1 is SEHNR and CDR2 is FQNEAQ in the germline V gene (reference sequence). With 8 bases removed from V and 1 base from J, the gap between germline ends came to 14 bases. The CDR3 sequence is 14 residues long. The CDR3 coding sequence is TGTGCCAGCGAAGCAGGCACTTATAACTATGGCTACACCTTC. Translating it yields CASEAGTYNYGYTF.

The chain employs TRBV24-1 and TRBJ1-5, with no clear D. Germline assignment: CDR1 KGHDR and CDR2 SFDVKD. V lost 6 bases and J 4 bases, leaving 9 bases between the germline ends. CDR3 size: 13 residues. The CDR3 bases are TGTGCCACCAGTAGAGATGAAAATCAGCCCCAGCATTTT. Protein: CATSRDENQPQHF.

V gene TRBV10-1 combines with J gene TRBJ2-7; 8 bases align to TRBD2. This CDR3 spans 16 amino acids. The germline gives CDR1 WNHNN, CDR2 SYGVQD (reference sequence). The V segment lost 3 bases and the J segment 1 base; nucleotides outside the gene matches: 8. The CDR3 loop reads CASSESRGRNSYEQYF. The CDR3, as DNA: TGCGCCAGCAGTGAATCGCGCGGGAGGAATTCCTACGAGCAGTACTTC.

In this sample, this clone turned up a few times. This same CDR3 is encoded by further DNA sequences in the sample. The chain employs TRBV19 and TRBJ1-3; D perhaps matches TRBD1 (6 bases). This CDR3 is built from 14 residues. CDR1 LNHDA and CDR2 SQIVND come from the germline V gene (reference sequence). Between the trimmed V and J ends, which lost 8 bases and 0 bases, there was a span of 11 bases. DNA of the CDR3: TGTGCCAGTGATACAGGGCACTCTGGAAACACCATATATTTT. It codes for CASDTGHSGNTIYF.

CDR3 region: CASRGDSSYNEQFF. The DNA for the CDR3 is TGTGCCAGCAGGGGCGATAGCTCCTACAATGAGCAGTTCTTC. The chain carries TRBV28 and TRBJ2-1, with D hard to call. The CDR3 extends over 14 amino acids. Trimming shortened V by 6 bases and J by 0 bases, and 9 bases separated the two germline ends. The germline gives CDR1 MDHEN, CDR2 SYDVKM.

V and J are TRBV25-1 and TRBJ1-1, with D unresolved. V was cut by 4 bases and J by 2 bases, with 11 bases left in between. CDR3 length equals 14 residues. The germline CDR1 and CDR2 sequences are MGHDK and SYGVNS. The CDR3 nucleotides are TGTGCCAGCAGTGTTGCCGGGGTCAACACTGAAGCTTTCTTT. Its translation is CASSVAGVNTEAFF.

The chain links TRBV6-5 to TRBJ2-2; TRBD1 might be the D (6 bases). The V and J ends lost 0 bases and 4 bases respectively, with 9 bases between them. The CDR3 is 15 residues long. The germline V gene has CDR1 MNHEY and CDR2 SVGAGI. In DNA form, the CDR3 reads TGTGCCAGCAGTTACTCGAACAGGGCCACCGGGGAGCTGTTTTTT. It encodes CASSYSNRATGELFF.

The rearrangement uses TRBV23-1 and TRBJ2-2; D is perhaps TRBD2 (6 bases). TRBV23-1 is recorded as an ORF, its role being uncertain. V was shortened by 5 bases and J by 7 bases, with 11 bases between the two germline ends. The CDR3 runs 13 residues. CDR3 protein: CASSTRGGGELFF. CDR3 bases: TGCGCCAGCAGTACGAGGGGAGGCGGGGAGCTGTTTTTT.

The genes are TRBV3-1 (or the pseudogene TRBV3-2) and TRBJ1-1; no reliable D call. The germline V and J ends were trimmed by 2 bases and 5 bases, with 12 bases remaining between them. Germline V CDR1 and CDR2: LGHDT, YNNKEL (reference sequence). This CDR3 region has 14 residues. DNA of the CDR3: TGTGCCAGCAGCCAAACGGCCACGGGGACTGAAGCTTTCTTT. It yields the protein CASSQTATGTEAFF.

This clone was counted a few times. V usage is TRBV2 and J usage is TRBJ1-1; TRBD1 might be the D (6 bases). The ends were cut back, 8 bases at V and 2 bases at J, with 15 bases in the middle. The CDR3 is 14 residues long. CDR1 is SNHLY and CDR2 is FYNNEI in the germline V gene. CDR3 sequence: CASRTVRLNTEAFF. CDR3 DNA sequence: TGTGCCAGCCGGACAGTCAGATTAAACACTGAAGCTTTCTTT.